This T cell receptor beta chain is from a study of human T cells and chemical hapten exposure. Each cDNA molecule in the library carried unique molecular identifiers. TCRdb processed the RACE reads anew with MiXCR; each CDR3 protein has one entry. Among about 340,000 distinct CDR3 sequences listed, approximately 6.9% were seen once. Germline V gene sequence: CDR1 SGHAT, CDR2 FQNNGV. The CDR3 loop spans 13 amino acids. The time point: patch test 1, 2 weeks after DPC sensitization. Regarding treatment: therapeutic diphenylcyclopropenone sensitization with weekly scalp DPC. A word on this clonotype: One end of the junction does not line up with germline, which may come from a read error.

Material: whole blood, obtained in connection with sensitization to the hapten diphenylcyclopropenone (DPC). V is TRBV11-2 and J is TRBJ2-3; D not resolved. The source is a woman in her late teens or twenties with alopecia areata. Some clones in this sample may be carry-over from other donors' samples. CDR3 bases: TGTGCCAGCAGCTTCGGCCGCTCAGATACGAAGTATTTT. Translating it yields CASSFGRSDTKYF.